This TCR beta chain comes out of a study of PD-L1 blockade in urothelial cancer. Study background: Bladder-origin urothelial cancer in males covered about 90% of the roughly 30 patients. Peripheral blood specimens exhibited a median yield of about 140,000 T cells.

The method was immunoSEQ multiplex PCR; TCRdb's version includes in-frame clones alone and lacks a portion of them. This sample has approximately 50,000 clones; more than 75% occur once, and the top ten carry approximately 1.9%. Regarding time point: pretreatment peripheral blood. Germline V gene lookup returns CDR1 SGHNT and CDR2 YYREEE (reference sequence). V was trimmed by 6 bases and J by 7 bases, leaving 23 bases between them. CDR3 size: 16 residues. The chain employs TRBV5-4 and TRBJ2-1; weak D call: TRBD2 (7 bases). This receptor was taken from a man aged 45-60 years with urothelial cancer. The starting material was PBMCs, obtained around atezolizumab (anti-PD-L1) treatment. The CDR3 DNA reads as TGTGCCAGCACTTTTGGGGGGGGGCGGTCAGGGAATGAGCAGTTCTTC. Encoded protein: CASTFGGGRSGNEQFF.